Shown below are 3 T cell receptor beta chains from a single sample sequenced in a study of vaccination and CD4 T cells after COVID-19. Their antigens are not known. With the Oncomine TCR Beta short-read assay, DNA from cultured CD4+ T cells was sequenced. A single record per CDR3 protein comes from TCRdb applying MiXCR to the PCR reads. In the table there are approximately 9,300 distinct CDR3 sequences, 66% of which are singletons. Treatment here: roughly 10-day PBMC culture with coronavirus spike peptide pools or control peptides (ViraFEST assay). The sample comprised CD4+ T cells from blood, cultured in vitro. Receptors originate from a human donor who had recovered from COVID-19.

J is TRBJ1-6 and V is TRBV27, with TRBD1 identical over 8 bases. Germline trimming cut 7 bases from V and 0 bases from J; bases unmatched to any gene: 8. The CDR3 spans 17 residues. Germline V gene lookup returns CDR1 MNHEY and CDR2 SMNVEV (reference sequence). CDR3 in amino acids: CASNRGGGSSYNSPLHF. The DNA for the CDR3 is TGTGCCAGCAACAGGGGGGGGGGTAGCTCCTATAATTCACCCCTCCACTTT.

The J gene is TRBJ1-1, the V gene TRBV19; 10 positions agree with TRBD1. This CDR3 contains 18 residues. V lost 3 bases and J lost 4; bases outside the gene matches: 14. From germline, CDR1 is LNHDA and CDR2 SQIVND (reference sequence). This chain's CDR3 is CASSIRGQGPIQGTEAFF. The CDR3 DNA is TGTGCCAGTAGTATTAGGGGACAGGGGCCGATCCAGGGCACTGAAGCTTTCTTT.

The sample holds a few counts of this clonotype. V is TRBV10-1 and J is TRBJ1-2; D is undetermined. The V end lost 8 bases, the J end lost 5 bases, and 3 bases lay between the germline ends. The germline V gene has CDR1 WNHNN and CDR2 SYGVQD (reference sequence). The CDR3 runs 9 residues. The CDR3 region has the DNA TGCGCCAGCCGGTATGGCTACACCTTC. Translation gives CASRYGYTF.